A single sample gave rise to the 5 T cell receptor beta chains below, sequenced in a study of cytomegalovirus exposure and HLA in healthy donors. The PCR ran on 60 Vbeta and 13 Jbeta primers. Clones were sequenced by immunoSEQ multiplex PCR, and TCRdb holds only the in-frame ones, with some missing. Here the sample spans approximately 93,000 clones, approximately 68% being singletons. Material: PBMCs. The source of these receptors is a boy under 18 in good health and CMV-seropositive.

This clone showed up just a few times. The rearrangement joins TRBV5-1 to TRBJ2-7, with 12 positions matching TRBD1. This CDR3 is built from 19 residues. V shed 3 bases and J 5 bases; nucleotides not matched to a gene: 18. Germline CDR1 is SGHRS and CDR2 is YFSETQ. DNA for the CDR3: TGCGCCAGCAGCTCAGTCCGGGACAGGGGGCGAATTGAAATCCACGAGCAGTACTTC. This codes for CASSSVRDRGRIEIHEQYF.

This clone was found a few times. The CDR3: CASSAPTGGMGEKLFF. CDR3 DNA: TGTGCCAGCAGTGCTCCAACAGGGGGCATGGGTGAAAAACTGTTTTTT. The chain has TRBV25-1 and TRBJ1-4; 9 bases are shared with TRBD1. V lost 4 bases to trimming and J lost 7 bases; unmatched junction nucleotides: 10. This CDR3 contains 16 residues. Germline V gene data show CDR1 as MGHDK and CDR2 as SYGVNS.

The chain has TRBV5-1 and TRBJ1-3; the D gene is possibly TRBD1 (5 bases). Deletions cut 1 base from V and 0 bases from J, with 8 bases between. Germline CDR1 is SGHRS and CDR2 is YFSETQ. The CDR3 has 15 amino acids. CDR3 sequence reads: CASSLIGDSGNTIYF. CDR3 nucleotide sequence: TGCGCCAGCAGCTTGATAGGGGACTCTGGAAACACCATATATTTT.

The chain recombines TRBV30 with TRBJ2-7; the D gene is possibly TRBD1 (6 bases). There are 14 residues in the CDR3. Germline V lookup: CDR1 GTSNPN, CDR2 SVGIG (reference sequence). Trimming stripped 0 bases from V and 3 bases from J, with 12 bases between. CDR3 in amino acids: CAWSVVGRGYEQYF. In DNA, the CDR3 is TGTGCCTGGAGTGTAGTGGGCAGGGGCTACGAGCAGTACTTC.

The CDR3 is CASSYGQGTYGYTF. CDR3 nucleotide sequence: TGTGCCAGCAGCTACGGACAGGGAACCTATGGCTACACCTTC. V and J are TRBV7-9 and TRBJ1-2, with TRBD1 matching over 8 bases. The germline V gene encodes CDR1 SEHNR and CDR2 FQNEAQ (reference sequence). With V trimmed by 4 bases and J by 4 bases, 5 bases remained unmatched. CDR3 size: 14 residues.